This T cell receptor beta chain was recorded in a study of Ad26.COV2.S vaccination and SARS-CoV-2 variants. Study findings and constraints: Assessments of TCR breadth and depth may have underestimated the total T cell responses. Relative to placebo recipients, vaccine recipients exhibited elevated spike-specific TCR breadth.

There are 15 residues in the CDR3. The germline V gene encodes CDR1 SGHNT and CDR2 YENEEA. The V and J ends lost 4 bases and 4 bases respectively, with 16 bases between them. Turning to this clone: Antigen specificity is unknown.

Sample treatment: around 19 received Ad26.COV2.S at low or high dose, single or two shots; 5 received placebo; per-sample allocation not given. Sampling was done on day 63 after the first vaccine or placebo injection. Donation came from an adult in Boston who was aged 18-55 years. Some clones are missing from TCRdb's copy, which holds only in-frame ones; the method was immunoSEQ multiplex PCR. The sample shows 300,000 to 400,000 clones, roughly nine tenths of them seen only once. This chain connects TRBV11-3 to TRBJ1-1; D remains unclear. Sequencing was performed on peripheral blood, taken in a trial of Ad26.COV2.S vaccine versus placebo. The receptor was derived from a person aged 18-65 years who received the Ad26.COV2.S COVID-19 vaccine or a placebo. The CDR3 sequence: CASSSSFSGITEAFF. The CDR3 nucleotides read TGTGCCAGCAGCTCTTCCTTCTCGGGTATCACTGAAGCTTTCTTT.